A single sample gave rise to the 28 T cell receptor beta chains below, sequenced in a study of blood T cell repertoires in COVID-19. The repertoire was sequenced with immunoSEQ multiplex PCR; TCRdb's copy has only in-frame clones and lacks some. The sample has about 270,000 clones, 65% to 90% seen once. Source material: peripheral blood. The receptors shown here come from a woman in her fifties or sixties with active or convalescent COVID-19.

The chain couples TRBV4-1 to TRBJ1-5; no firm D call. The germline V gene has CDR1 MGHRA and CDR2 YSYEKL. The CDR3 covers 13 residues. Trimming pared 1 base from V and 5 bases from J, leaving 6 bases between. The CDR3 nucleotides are TGCGCCAGCAGCCAAGTGAGGGATCAGCCCCAGCATTTT. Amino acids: CASSQVRDQPQHF.

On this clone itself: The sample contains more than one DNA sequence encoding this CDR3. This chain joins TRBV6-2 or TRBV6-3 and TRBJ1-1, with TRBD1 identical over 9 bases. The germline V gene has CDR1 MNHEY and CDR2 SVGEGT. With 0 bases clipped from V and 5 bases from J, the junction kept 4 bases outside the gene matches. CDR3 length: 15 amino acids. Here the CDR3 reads CASSYSGQGRTEAFF. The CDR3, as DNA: TGTGCCAGCAGTTACTCGGGACAGGGAAGGACTGAAGCTTTCTTT.

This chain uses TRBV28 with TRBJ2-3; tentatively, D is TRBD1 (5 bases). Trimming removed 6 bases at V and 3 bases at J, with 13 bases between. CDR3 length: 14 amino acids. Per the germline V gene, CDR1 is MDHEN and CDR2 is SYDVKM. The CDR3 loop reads CASSLGQGTDTQYF. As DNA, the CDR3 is TGTGCCAGCAGCCTGGGGCAGGGTACAGATACGCAGTATTTT.

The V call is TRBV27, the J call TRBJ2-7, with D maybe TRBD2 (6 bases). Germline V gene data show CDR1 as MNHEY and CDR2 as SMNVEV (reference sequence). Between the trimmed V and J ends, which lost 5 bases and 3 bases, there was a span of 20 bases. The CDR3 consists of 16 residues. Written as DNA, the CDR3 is TGTGCCAGCAGTGGGGCCGGGGGAAAGCGCCGCTACGAGCAGTACTTC. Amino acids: CASSGAGGKRRYEQYF.

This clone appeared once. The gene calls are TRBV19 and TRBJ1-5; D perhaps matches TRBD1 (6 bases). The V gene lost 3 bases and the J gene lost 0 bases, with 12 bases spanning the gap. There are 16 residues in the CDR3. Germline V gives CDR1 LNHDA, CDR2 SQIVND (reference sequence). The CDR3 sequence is CASSIYRVDSNQPQHF. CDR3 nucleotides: TGTGCCAGTAGTATTTACAGGGTGGATAGCAATCAGCCCCAGCATTTT. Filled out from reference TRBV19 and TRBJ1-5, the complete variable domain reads DGGITQSPKYLFRKEGQNVTLSCEQNLNHDAMYWYRQDPGQGLRLIYYSQIVNDFQKGDIAEGYSVSREKKESFPLTVTSAQKNPTAFYLCASSIYRVDSNQPQHFGDGTRLSIL.

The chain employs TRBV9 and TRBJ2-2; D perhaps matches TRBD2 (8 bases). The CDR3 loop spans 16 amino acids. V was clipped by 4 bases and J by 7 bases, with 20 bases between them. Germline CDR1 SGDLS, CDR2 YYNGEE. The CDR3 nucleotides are TGTGCCAGCAGCCCCTCCGGGAGGGGGCGAAACGGGGAGCTGTTTTTT. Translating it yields CASSPSGRGRNGELFF.

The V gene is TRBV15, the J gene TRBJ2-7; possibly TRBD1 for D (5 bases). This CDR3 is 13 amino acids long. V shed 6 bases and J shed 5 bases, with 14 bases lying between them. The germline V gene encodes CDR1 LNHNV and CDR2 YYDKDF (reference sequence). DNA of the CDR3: TGTGCCACCAGGAAGGGGTTAGTCCACGAGCAGTACTTC. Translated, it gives CATRKGLVHEQYF.

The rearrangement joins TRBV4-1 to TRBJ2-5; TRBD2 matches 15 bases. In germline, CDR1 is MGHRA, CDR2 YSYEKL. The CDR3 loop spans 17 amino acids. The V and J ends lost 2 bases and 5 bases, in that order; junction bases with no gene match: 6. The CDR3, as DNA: TGCGCCAGCAGCCAAAGGACTAGCGGGGGGGCAAGGGAGACCCAGTACTTC. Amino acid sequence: CASSQRTSGGARETQYF.

DNA of the CDR3: TGTGCCAGCAGTATGGACCAGCGGGGGGAGACAGATACGCAGTATTTT. Its translation is CASSMDQRGETDTQYF. The chain has TRBV2 and TRBJ2-3, with 9 bases aligning to TRBD2. The trim removed 5 bases at V and 3 bases at J, leaving 9 bases unmatched. This CDR3 has 16 amino acids. Germline V CDR1 and CDR2: SNHLY, FYNNEI.

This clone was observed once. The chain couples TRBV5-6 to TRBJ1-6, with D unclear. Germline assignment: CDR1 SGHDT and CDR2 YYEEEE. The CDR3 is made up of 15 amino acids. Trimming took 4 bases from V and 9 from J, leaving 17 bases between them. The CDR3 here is CASSPGPQSGSPLHF. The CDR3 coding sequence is TGTGCCAGCAGCCCAGGTCCGCAGTCCGGTTCACCCCTCCACTTT.

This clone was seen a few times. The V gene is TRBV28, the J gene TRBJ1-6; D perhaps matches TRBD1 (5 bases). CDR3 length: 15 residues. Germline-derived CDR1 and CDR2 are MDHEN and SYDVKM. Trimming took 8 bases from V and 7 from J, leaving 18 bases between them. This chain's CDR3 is CASLGVGHMNSPLHF. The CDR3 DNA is TGTGCCAGCTTAGGGGTCGGACATATGAATTCACCCCTCCACTTT.

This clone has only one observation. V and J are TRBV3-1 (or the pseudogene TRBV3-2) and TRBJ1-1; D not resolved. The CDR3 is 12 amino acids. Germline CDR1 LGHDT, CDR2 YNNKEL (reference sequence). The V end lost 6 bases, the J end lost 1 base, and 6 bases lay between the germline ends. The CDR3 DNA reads TGTGCCAGCAGTGCCAGGAACACTGAAGCTTTCTTT. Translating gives CASSARNTEAFF.

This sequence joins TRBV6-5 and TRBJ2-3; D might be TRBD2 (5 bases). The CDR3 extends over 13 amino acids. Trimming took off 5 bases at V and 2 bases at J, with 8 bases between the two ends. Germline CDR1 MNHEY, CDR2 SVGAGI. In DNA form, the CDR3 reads TGTGCCAGCAGTACTAGACCCACAGATACGCAGTATTTT. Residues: CASSTRPTDTQYF.

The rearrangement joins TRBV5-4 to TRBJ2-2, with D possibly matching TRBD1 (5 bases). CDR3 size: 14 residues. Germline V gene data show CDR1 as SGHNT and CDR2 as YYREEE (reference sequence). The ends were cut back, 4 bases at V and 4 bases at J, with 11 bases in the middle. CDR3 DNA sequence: TGTGCCAGCAGCCCCGGGCAGGGCACCGGGGAGCTGTTTTTT. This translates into CASSPGQGTGELFF.

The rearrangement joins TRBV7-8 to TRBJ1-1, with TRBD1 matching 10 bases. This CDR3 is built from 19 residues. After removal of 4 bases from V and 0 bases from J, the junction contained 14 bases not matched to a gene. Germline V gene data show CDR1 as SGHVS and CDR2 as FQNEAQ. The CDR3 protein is CASSSPLDRGPEMNTEAFF. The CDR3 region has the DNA TGTGCCAGCAGCTCACCCCTAGACAGGGGGCCCGAAATGAACACTGAAGCTTTCTTT.

DNA for the CDR3: TGTGCCAGCAGCGGCCCTATTTCAAAGGGGCCGAACACTGAAGCTTTCTTT. Its translation: CASSGPISKGPNTEAFF. The V gene is TRBV5-4, the J gene TRBJ1-1; D might be TRBD1 (5 bases). The CDR3 sequence is 17 residues long. In germline, CDR1 is SGHNT, CDR2 YYREEE (reference sequence). V gave up 4 bases and J gave up 1 base, with 20 bases separating them.

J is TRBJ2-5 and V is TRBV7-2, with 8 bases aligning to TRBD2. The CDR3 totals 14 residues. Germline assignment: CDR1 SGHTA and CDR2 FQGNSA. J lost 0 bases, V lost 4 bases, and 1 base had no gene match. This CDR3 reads CASSSGGHQETQYF. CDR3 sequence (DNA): TGTGCCAGCAGCTCGGGGGGGCACCAAGAGACCCAGTACTTC.

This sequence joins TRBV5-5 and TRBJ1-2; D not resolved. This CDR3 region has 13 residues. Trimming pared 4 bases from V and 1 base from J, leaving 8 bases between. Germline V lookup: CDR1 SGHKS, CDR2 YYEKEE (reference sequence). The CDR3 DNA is TGTGCCAGCAGCCACAGTAATAACTATGGCTACACCTTC. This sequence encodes CASSHSNNYGYTF.

The CDR3 coding sequence is TGTGCCAGCAGTTTACTCCCCCGGGGTTCCTACGAGCAGTACTTC. Its protein is CASSLLPRGSYEQYF. This sequence joins TRBV27 and TRBJ2-7, with D tentatively TRBD2 (5 bases). Germline V gene sequence: CDR1 MNHEY, CDR2 SMNVEV (reference sequence). V was shortened by 2 bases and J by 1 base, with 12 bases between the two germline ends. The CDR3 loop spans 15 amino acids.

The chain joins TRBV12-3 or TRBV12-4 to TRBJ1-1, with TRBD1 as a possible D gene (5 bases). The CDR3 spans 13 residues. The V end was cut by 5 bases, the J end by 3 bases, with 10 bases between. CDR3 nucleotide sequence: TGTGCCAGCAGTCCGGGGGGGGACACTGAAGCTTTCTTT. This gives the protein CASSPGGDTEAFF.

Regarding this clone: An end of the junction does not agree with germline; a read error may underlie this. CDR3 nucleotide sequence: TGTGCTAGCAGTGGAGGAGGAGAGATGAGTGAGCAGTTCTTC. Protein: CASSGGGEMSEQFF. The V and J genes are TRBV7-7 and TRBJ2-1; possible D gene TRBD2, 5 bases. The CDR3 has 14 amino acids. Germline V gene lookup returns CDR1 SSHAT and CDR2 FNYEAQ (reference sequence).

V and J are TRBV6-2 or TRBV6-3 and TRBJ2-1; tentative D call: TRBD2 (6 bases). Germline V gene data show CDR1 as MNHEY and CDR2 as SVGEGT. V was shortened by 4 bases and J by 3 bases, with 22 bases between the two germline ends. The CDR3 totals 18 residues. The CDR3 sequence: CASSSFNGVAVSYNEQFF. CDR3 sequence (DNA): TGTGCCAGCAGTTCCTTTAATGGGGTAGCGGTTAGCTACAATGAGCAGTTCTTC.

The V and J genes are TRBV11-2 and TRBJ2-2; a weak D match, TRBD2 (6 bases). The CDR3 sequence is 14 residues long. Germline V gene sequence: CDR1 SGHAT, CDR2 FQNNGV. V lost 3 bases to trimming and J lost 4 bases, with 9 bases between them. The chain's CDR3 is CASSFSGGTGELFF. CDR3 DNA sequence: TGTGCCAGCAGCTTTTCCGGGGGCACCGGGGAGCTGTTTTTT.

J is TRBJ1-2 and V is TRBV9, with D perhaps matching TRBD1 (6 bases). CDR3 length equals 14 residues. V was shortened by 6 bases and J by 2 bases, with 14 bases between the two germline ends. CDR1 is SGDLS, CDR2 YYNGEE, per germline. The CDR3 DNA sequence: TGTGCCAGCACCTCGGGGGGGGCCAACTATGGCTACACCTTC. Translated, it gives CASTSGGANYGYTF.

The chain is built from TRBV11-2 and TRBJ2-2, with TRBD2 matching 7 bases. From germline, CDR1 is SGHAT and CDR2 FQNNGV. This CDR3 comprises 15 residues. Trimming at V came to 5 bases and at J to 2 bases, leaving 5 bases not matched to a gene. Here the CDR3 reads CASSEGLGNTGELFF. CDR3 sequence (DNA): TGTGCCAGCAGCGAAGGACTAGGAAACACCGGGGAGCTGTTTTTT.

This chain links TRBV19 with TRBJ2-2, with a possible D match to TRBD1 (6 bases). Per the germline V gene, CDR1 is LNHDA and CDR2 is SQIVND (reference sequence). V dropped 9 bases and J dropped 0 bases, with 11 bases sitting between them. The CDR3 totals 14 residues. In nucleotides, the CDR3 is TGTGCCAGCCGGACAGTGTCGAACACCGGGGAGCTGTTTTTT. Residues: CASRTVSNTGELFF.

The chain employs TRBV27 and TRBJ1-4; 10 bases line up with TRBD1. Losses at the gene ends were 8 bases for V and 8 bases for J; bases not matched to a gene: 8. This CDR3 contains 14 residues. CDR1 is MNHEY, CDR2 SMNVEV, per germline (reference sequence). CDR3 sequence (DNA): TGTGCCAGCTGCCCGGGACAGGGGATCGAAAAACTGTTTTTT. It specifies CASCPGQGIEKLFF.

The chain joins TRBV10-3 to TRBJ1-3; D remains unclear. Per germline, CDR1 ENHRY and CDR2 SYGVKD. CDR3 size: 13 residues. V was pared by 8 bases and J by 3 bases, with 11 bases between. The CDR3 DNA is TGTGCCATCGGTTCTGGGAGTGGAAACACCATATATTTT. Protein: CAIGSGSGNTIYF.